Below are 15 T cell receptor beta chains sequenced from a single sample in a study of beta chain features in type 1 diabetes. Expressed TCRB transcripts were sequenced, since all the RNA that had been isolated was reverse transcribed. TCRdb's copy holds only in-frame clones and misses some; the assay was immunoSEQ multiplex PCR. The sample records approximately 150,000 clones, 10% being singletons. Sequencing input: naive CD4+ T cells from blood. The receptors derive from a man younger than 35 in good health.

This sequence joins TRBV6-1 and TRBJ1-5; 11 nucleotides match TRBD1. The CDR3 runs to 16 residues. Germline loops: CDR1 MNHNS, CDR2 SASEGT. J lost 6 bases, V lost 1 base, and 5 bases had no gene match. The CDR3 spells CASSEGTGGFGQPQHF. CDR3 sequence (DNA): TGTGCCAGCAGTGAAGGGACAGGGGGCTTCGGTCAGCCCCAGCATTTT.

On this clone itself: The same CDR3 also results from other DNA sequences found in this sample. The chain employs TRBV4-3 and TRBJ1-4; D gene ambiguous. Germline V gene data show CDR1 as LGHNA and CDR2 as YSLEER. V lost 1 base to trimming and J lost 0 bases, with 6 bases between them. This CDR3 spans 15 amino acids. CDR3 sequence reads: CASSQGGATNEKLFF. The CDR3 bases are TGCGCCAGCAGCCAAGGGGGAGCAACTAATGAAAAACTGTTTTTT.

The table lists this clone with a few counts. This chain links TRBV5-6 with TRBJ2-2; 11 positions agree with TRBD2. The germline V gene has CDR1 SGHDT and CDR2 YYEEEE. V gave up 5 bases and J gave up 2 bases; unmatched junction bases: 5. The length of the CDR3 is 16 residues. CDR3 DNA sequence: TGTGCCAGCAGAGAACTAGCGGGGGCCAACACCGGGGAGCTGTTTTTT. Its protein product is CASRELAGANTGELFF.

This clone was counted a few times. The chain links TRBV7-2 to TRBJ1-3; 10 nucleotides agree with TRBD1. Germline values: CDR1 SGHTA, CDR2 FQGNSA. This CDR3 spans 16 amino acids. V lost 5 bases to trimming and J lost 0 bases; unmatched junction nucleotides: 4. The CDR3: CASSTDRGASGNTIYF. The CDR3 DNA reads TGTGCCAGCAGCACGGACAGGGGGGCCTCTGGAAACACCATATATTTT.

The genes are TRBV21-1 and TRBJ2-7; the DNA was not compared with TRBD1, the D call given in the table. TRBV21-1 is termed a pseudogene. The CDR3 is 16 residues long. The CDR3 coding sequence is TGTGCCAGCAGCAACCGGGACAGTCTCGATAGCTACGAGCAGTACTTC. Translating it yields CASSNRDSLDSYEQYF.

The chain joins TRBV28 to TRBJ2-1; possible D gene TRBD2, 6 bases. The length of the CDR3 is 17 residues. The V gene lost 7 bases and the J gene lost 0 bases, with 19 bases spanning the gap. Germline V gives CDR1 MDHEN, CDR2 SYDVKM. In DNA, the CDR3 is TGTGCCAGCACCCAGGGAGGCGAACGAACCTCCTACAATGAGCAGTTCTTC. Protein: CASTQGGERTSYNEQFF. The whole variable domain, remainder taken from reference TRBV28 and TRBJ2-1, is DVKVTQSSRYLVKRTGEKVFLECVQDMDHENMFWYRQDPGLGLRLIYFSYDVKMKEKGDIPEGYSVSREKKERFSLILESASTNQTSMYLCASTQGGERTSYNEQFFGPGTRLTVL.

This clone showed up just a few times. V usage is TRBV5-1 and J usage is TRBJ2-3; 11 nucleotides line up with TRBD1. The germline V gene has CDR1 SGHRS and CDR2 YFSETQ. This CDR3 comprises 16 residues. The J segment lost 6 bases and the V segment lost 4 bases, leaving 10 bases of the junction unmatched. The CDR3 loop reads CASSPTGTGGYDTQYF. For the CDR3, the DNA is TGCGCCAGCAGCCCGACCGGGACAGGGGGGTACGATACGCAGTATTTT. The full variable domain, with the rest looked up from reference TRBV5-1 and TRBJ2-3, is KAGVTQTPRYLIKTRGQQVTLSCSPISGHRSVSWYQQTPGQGLQFLFEYFSETQRNKGNFPGRFSGRQFSNSRSEMNVSTLELGDSALYLCASSPTGTGGYDTQYFGPGTRLTVL.

The chain uses TRBV6-1 and TRBJ2-7; 8 bases fit TRBD1. Unmatched junction bases numbered 8, after V lost 5 bases and J lost 5 bases. There are 14 residues in the CDR3. The germline V gene encodes CDR1 MNHNS and CDR2 SASEGT. The CDR3 sequence is CASSLSAGGHEQYF. CDR3 coding DNA: TGTGCCAGCAGTTTGTCGGCAGGGGGCCACGAGCAGTACTTC.

The genes are TRBV18 and TRBJ2-5; tentative D call: TRBD1 (6 bases). Germline values: CDR1 KGHSH, CDR2 LQKENI. The CDR3 spans 16 residues. V lost 1 base and J lost 1, with 13 bases in between. CDR3 coding DNA: TGTGCCAGCTCACCACTTTTACAGGGTGGCCAAGAGACCCAGTACTTC. It is translated as CASSPLLQGGQETQYF. Using reference TRBV18 and TRBJ2-5 for the parts outside the CDR3, the full variable domain is NAGVMQNPRHLVRRRGQEARLRCSPMKGHSHVYWYRQLPEEGLKFMVYLQKENIIDESGMPKERFSAEFPKEGPSILRIQQVVRGDSAAYFCASSPLLQGGQETQYFGPGTRLLVL.

The J gene is TRBJ2-1, the V gene TRBV7-2, with 10 bases lining up with TRBD2. Germline loops: CDR1 SGHTA, CDR2 FQGNSA. This CDR3 contains 15 residues. The V and J ends lost 5 bases and 1 base, in that order; junction bases with no gene match: 2. In DNA, the CDR3 is TGTGCCAGCAGCCGGACTAGCGGTTCCTACAATGAGCAGTTCTTC. It encodes CASSRTSGSYNEQFF.

V gene TRBV5-1 combines with J gene TRBJ1-5; D not certain. The V gene lost 5 bases and the J gene lost 1 base, with 7 bases spanning the gap. The CDR3 sequence is 13 residues long. Germline V CDR1 and CDR2: SGHRS, YFSETQ. The CDR3 loop reads CASSLSSNQPQHF. The CDR3 DNA reads as TGCGCCAGCAGTTTGAGCAGCAATCAGCCCCAGCATTTT.

There are a few counts of this clone. This chain joins TRBV7-3 and TRBJ1-6, with 11 bases that match TRBD1. With 6 bases clipped from V and 9 bases from J, the junction kept 4 bases outside the gene matches. The CDR3 spans 14 residues. CDR1 SGHTA and CDR2 FQGTGA come from the germline V gene. The CDR3 reads CASRSGTGGSPLHF. The CDR3 coding sequence is TGTGCCAGCAGGTCCGGGACAGGGGGTTCACCCCTCCACTTT.

This clone has at least ten counts. The rearrangement joins TRBV7-2 to TRBJ1-5; D unresolved. The CDR3 is 13 amino acids. Trimming pared 5 bases from V and 11 bases from J, leaving 16 bases between. Germline assignment: CDR1 SGHTA and CDR2 FQGNSA. The CDR3 here is CASSPDGDRAQHF. As DNA, the CDR3 is TGTGCCAGCAGCCCGGACGGGGATCGGGCCCAGCATTTT.

This clone was picked up one time. This chain connects TRBV6-5 to TRBJ2-3; possible D gene TRBD1, 6 bases. Germline-derived CDR1 and CDR2 are MNHEY and SVGAGI. This CDR3 is built from 14 residues. The V gene lost 5 bases and the J gene lost 1 base, with 10 bases spanning the gap. The CDR3 DNA is TGTGCCAGCAGTCAAAGGACAGGCACAGATACGCAGTATTTT. The encoded protein is CASSQRTGTDTQYF.

The genes are TRBV29-1 and TRBJ2-7, with 9 bases lining up with TRBD1. V was clipped by 4 bases and J by 5 bases; unmatched bases: 6. The CDR3 covers 13 residues. Germline V gene data show CDR1 as SQVTM and CDR2 as ANQGSEA. The CDR3 DNA sequence: TGCAGCGTTGTGGGACGGGACAGGGACGAGCAGTACTTC. Its protein is CSVVGRDRDEQYF.